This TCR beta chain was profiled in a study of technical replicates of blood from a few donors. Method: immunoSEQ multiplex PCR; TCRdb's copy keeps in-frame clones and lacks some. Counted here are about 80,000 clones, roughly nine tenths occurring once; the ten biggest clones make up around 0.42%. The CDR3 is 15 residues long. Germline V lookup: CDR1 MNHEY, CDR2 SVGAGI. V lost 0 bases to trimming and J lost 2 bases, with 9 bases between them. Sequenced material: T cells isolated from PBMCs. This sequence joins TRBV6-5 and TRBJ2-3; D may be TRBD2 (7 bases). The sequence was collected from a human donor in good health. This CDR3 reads CASSYSGGPTDTQYF. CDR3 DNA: TGTGCCAGCAGTTACTCGGGGGGGCCCACAGATACGCAGTATTTT.